Reported below is one T cell receptor beta chain. The CDR3 regions of TCR beta were amplified from RNA transcripts. First-round RT-PCR with HTBI primers amplified the TCR CDR3 region. TCRdb processed the multiplex PCR reads anew with MiXCR; each CDR3 protein has one entry. Here the sample spans some 490,000 distinct CDR3 sequences, approximately 23% being singletons. This entry belongs to a study of T cells in Graves' hyperthyroidism and ophthalmopathy. The sample taken for sequencing was blood. The clonotype originates from a woman between 70 and 85 years old with Graves' ophthalmopathy.

The CDR3 loop reads CASSPPGSSPLHF. CDR3 in DNA: TGTGCCAGCAGTCCGCCCGGGAGTTCACCCCTCCACTTT. The V gene is TRBV7-9, the J gene TRBJ1-6; D unresolved. The CDR3 is 13 residues long. The germline gives CDR1 SEHNR, CDR2 FQNEAQ (reference sequence). Trimming removed 6 bases from V and 9 bases from J, with 12 bases in between.